One TCR beta chain is described in this entry. Its antigen is not identified. Different DNA sequences within this sample yield the same CDR3. Profiling relied on immunoSEQ multiplex PCR, and the TCRdb table lists in-frame clones only, not all of them. This table has just over 65,000 clones, roughly 90% appearing once. V was trimmed by 3 bases and J by 3 bases, leaving 5 bases between them. There are 13 residues in the CDR3. Germline CDR1 is SGHAT and CDR2 is FQNNGV. The data are from a study of T cell responses to AZD1222 COVID-19 vaccine. Notes on the study in general: Donors were chiefly white British, with a greater number of females, and clonal diversity was perhaps underestimated.

The chain employs TRBV11-2 and TRBJ2-2; the D is unclear. The source of this sequence is an adult in good health. The sample consisted of peripheral blood, taken on day 0 of AZD1222 vaccination. Written as DNA, the CDR3 is TGTGCCAGCAGCTTGACGGACACCGGGGAGCTGTTTTTT. Translating gives CASSLTDTGELFF.